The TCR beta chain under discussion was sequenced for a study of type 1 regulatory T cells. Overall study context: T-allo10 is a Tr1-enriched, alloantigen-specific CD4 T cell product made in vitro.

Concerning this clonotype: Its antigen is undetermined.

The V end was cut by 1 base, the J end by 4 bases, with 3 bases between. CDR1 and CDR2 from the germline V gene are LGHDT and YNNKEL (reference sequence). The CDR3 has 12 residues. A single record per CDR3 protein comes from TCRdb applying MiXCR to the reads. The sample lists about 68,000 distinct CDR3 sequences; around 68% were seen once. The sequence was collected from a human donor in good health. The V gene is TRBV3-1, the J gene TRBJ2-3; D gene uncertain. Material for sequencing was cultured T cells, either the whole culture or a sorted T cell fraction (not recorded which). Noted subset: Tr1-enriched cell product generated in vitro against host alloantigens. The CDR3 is CASSQGPDTQYF. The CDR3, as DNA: TGTGCCAGCAGCCAAGGTCCAGATACGCAGTATTTT.